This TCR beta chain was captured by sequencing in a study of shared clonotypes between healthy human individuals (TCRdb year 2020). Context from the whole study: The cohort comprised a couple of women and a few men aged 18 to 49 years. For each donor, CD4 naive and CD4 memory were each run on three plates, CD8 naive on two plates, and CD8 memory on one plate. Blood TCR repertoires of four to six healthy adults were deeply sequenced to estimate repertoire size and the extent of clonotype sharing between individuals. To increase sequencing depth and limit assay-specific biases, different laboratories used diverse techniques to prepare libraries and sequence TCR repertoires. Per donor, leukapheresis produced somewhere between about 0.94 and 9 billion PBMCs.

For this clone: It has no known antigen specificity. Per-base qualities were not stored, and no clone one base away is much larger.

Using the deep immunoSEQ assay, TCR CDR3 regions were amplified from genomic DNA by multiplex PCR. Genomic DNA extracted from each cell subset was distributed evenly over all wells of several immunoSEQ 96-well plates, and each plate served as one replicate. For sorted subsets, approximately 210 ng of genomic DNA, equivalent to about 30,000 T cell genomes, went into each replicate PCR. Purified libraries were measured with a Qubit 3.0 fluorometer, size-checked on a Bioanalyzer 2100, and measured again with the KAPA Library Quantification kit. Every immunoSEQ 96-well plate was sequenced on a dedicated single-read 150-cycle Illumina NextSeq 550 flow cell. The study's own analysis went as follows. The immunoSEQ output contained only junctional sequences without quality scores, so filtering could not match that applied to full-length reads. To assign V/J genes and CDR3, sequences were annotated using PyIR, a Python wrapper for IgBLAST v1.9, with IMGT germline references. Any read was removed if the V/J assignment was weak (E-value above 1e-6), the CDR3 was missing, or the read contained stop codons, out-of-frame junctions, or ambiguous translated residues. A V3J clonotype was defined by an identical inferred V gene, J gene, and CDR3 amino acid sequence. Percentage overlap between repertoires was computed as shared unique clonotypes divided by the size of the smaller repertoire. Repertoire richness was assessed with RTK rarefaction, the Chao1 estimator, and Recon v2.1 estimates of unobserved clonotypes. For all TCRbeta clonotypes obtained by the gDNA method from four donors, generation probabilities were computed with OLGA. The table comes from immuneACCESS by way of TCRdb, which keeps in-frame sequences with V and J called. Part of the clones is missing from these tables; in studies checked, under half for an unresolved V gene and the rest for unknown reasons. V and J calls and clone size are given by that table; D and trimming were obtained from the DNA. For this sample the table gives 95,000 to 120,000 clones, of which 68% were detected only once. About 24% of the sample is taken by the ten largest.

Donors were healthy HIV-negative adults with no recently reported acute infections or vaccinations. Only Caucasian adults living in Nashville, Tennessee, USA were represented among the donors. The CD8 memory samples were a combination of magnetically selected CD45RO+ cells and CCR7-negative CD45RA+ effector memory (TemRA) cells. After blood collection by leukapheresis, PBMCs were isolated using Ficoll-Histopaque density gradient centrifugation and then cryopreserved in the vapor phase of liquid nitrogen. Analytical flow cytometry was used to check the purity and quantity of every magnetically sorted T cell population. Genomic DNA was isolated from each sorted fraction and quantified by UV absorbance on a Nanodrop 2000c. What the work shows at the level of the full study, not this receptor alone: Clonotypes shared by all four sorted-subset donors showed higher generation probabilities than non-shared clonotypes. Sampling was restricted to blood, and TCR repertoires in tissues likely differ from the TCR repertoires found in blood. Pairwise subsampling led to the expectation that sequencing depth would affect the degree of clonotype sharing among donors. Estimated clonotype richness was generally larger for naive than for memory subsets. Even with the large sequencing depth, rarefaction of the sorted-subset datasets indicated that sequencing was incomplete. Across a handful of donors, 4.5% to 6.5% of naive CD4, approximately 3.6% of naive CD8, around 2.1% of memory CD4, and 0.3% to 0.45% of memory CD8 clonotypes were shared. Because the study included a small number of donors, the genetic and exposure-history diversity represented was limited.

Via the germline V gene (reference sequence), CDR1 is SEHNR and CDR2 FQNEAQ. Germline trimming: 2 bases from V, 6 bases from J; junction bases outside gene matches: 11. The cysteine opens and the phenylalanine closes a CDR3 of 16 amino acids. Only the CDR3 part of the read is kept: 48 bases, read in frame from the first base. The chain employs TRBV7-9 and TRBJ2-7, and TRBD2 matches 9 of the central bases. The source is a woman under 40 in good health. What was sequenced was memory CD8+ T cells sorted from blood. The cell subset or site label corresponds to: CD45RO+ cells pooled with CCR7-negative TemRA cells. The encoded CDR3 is CASSLTLAGNGGEQYF. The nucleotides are TGTGCCAGCAGCTTAACTCTAGCGGGAAATGGAGGCGAGCAGTACTTC.